These 10 T cell receptor beta chains were sequenced from one sample in a study of T cells in Graves' hyperthyroidism and ophthalmopathy. Using RNA transcripts as the source, TCR beta CDR3 regions were amplified. Using the HTBI primer set, a first-round RT-PCR was run on the TCR CDR3. TCRdb independently ran MiXCR on the multiplex PCR reads; one entry per CDR3 protein. Among just under 750,000 distinct CDR3 sequences, approximately 36% were seen once, and the ten largest hold around 30%. The sample taken for sequencing was blood. Every receptor here comes from a middle-aged woman with Graves' hyperthyroidism.

This clonotype was observed many times. The chain is built from TRBV19 and TRBJ2-6; no reliable D call. The V gene's germline CDR1 is LNHDA and CDR2 SQIVND (reference sequence). The CDR3 is made up of 14 amino acids. Trimming took 3 bases from V and 3 from J, leaving 6 bases between them. CDR3 loop: CASSIGDGANVLTF. The CDR3, as DNA: TGTGCCAGTAGTATCGGAGATGGGGCCAACGTCCTGACTTTC. The full variable domain, its missing parts supplied by reference TRBV19 and TRBJ2-6, is DGGITQSPKYLFRKEGQNVTLSCEQNLNHDAMYWYRQDPGQGLRLIYYSQIVNDFQKGDIAEGYSVSREKKESFPLTVTSAQKNPTAFYLCASSIGDGANVLTFGAGSRLTVL.

This chain joins TRBV7-9 and TRBJ1-4; D is ambiguous. The CDR3 has 16 amino acids. V was trimmed by 3 bases and J by 3 bases, leaving 14 bases between them. In germline, CDR1 is SEHNR, CDR2 FQNEAQ (reference sequence). The CDR3 bases are TGTGCCAGCAGCTTTACGCCGGCGAGGGCTAATGAAAAACTGTTTTTT. It codes for CASSFTPARANEKLFF.

This clonotype turned up a few times. The rearrangement joins TRBV15 to TRBJ1-2, with TRBD1 matching 7 bases. This CDR3 contains 15 residues. The germline CDR1 and CDR2 sequences are LNHNV and YYDKDF (reference sequence). Trimming took 4 bases from V and 8 from J; bases not matched to a gene: 13. CDR3 sequence reads: CATSKDRAPLEGYTF. DNA for the CDR3: TGTGCCACCAGCAAAGACAGGGCGCCCCTGGAGGGCTACACCTTC.

Ten or more counts support this clonotype. The genes are TRBV7-9 and TRBJ1-5, with unresolved D. The V and J ends lost 2 bases and 11 bases respectively, with 16 bases between them. Per germline, CDR1 SEHNR and CDR2 FQNEAQ (reference sequence). This CDR3 contains 14 residues. The CDR3 nucleotides are TGTGCCAGCAGCTTATCCGGCAGCGACGCAACCCAGCATTTT. Protein sequence: CASSLSGSDATQHF.

In its sample, this clonotype was seen many times. The chain combines TRBV5-1 with TRBJ1-1; D is undetermined. V was cut by 1 base and J by 1 base, with 8 bases left in between. The germline V gene encodes CDR1 SGHRS and CDR2 YFSETQ. The CDR3 has 14 amino acids. CDR3 bases: TGCGCCAGCAGCTTGTCGGCGGGGAACACTGAAGCTTTCTTT. Translating it yields CASSLSAGNTEAFF.

V usage is TRBV7-2 and J usage is TRBJ1-1, with D unclear. The V end lost 5 bases, the J end lost 1 base, and 8 bases lay between the germline ends. There are 13 residues in the CDR3. Germline V gene lookup returns CDR1 SGHTA and CDR2 FQGNSA. The CDR3 bases are TGTGCCAGCAGCCATCTGGAGAACACTGAAGCTTTCTTT. Translation: CASSHLENTEAFF.

This chain links TRBV20-1 with TRBJ2-7; 11 bases map to TRBD2. V gave up 6 bases and J gave up 3 bases; unmatched junction bases: 7. Germline V CDR1 and CDR2: DFQATT, SNEGSKA (reference sequence). This CDR3 contains 14 residues. The CDR3 here is CSAVTGTSGYEQYF. DNA for the CDR3: TGCAGTGCGGTAACCGGGACTAGCGGCTACGAGCAGTACTTC.

This clonotype turned up a few times. The CDR3 DNA reads as TGTGCCAGCGGCAGGGGGAGCCCCCTCTTTGAAGCTTTCTTT. Protein: CASGRGSPLFEAFF. The chain recombines TRBV7-9 with TRBJ1-1; 7 bases agree with TRBD1. Germline values: CDR1 SEHNR, CDR2 FQNEAQ (reference sequence). The CDR3 runs 14 residues. The junction had 13 bases not matched to a gene; V was cut back by 8 bases and J by 7 bases.

This clonotype was counted at least ten times. This sequence joins TRBV20-1 and TRBJ2-5; 12 nucleotides line up with TRBD2. Germline lookup yields CDR1 DFQATT and CDR2 SNEGSKA (reference sequence). V dropped 6 bases and J dropped 3; count of bases not matched to a gene: 11. CDR3 size: 16 residues. The chain's CDR3 is CSAMGLAGYSKETQYF. The CDR3 nucleotides read TGCAGTGCGATGGGACTAGCGGGTTATTCGAAAGAGACCCAGTACTTC.

The V call is TRBV7-3, the J call TRBJ1-4; 8 bases fit TRBD1. V lost 6 bases to trimming and J lost 2 bases; unmatched junction nucleotides: 5. CDR1 is SGHTA and CDR2 is FQGTGA in the germline V gene. This CDR3 is 15 amino acids long. The CDR3 loop reads CASSAGQGTNEKLFF. DNA for the CDR3: TGTGCCAGCAGTGCCGGACAGGGCACTAATGAAAAACTGTTTTTT.